The rows below give T cell receptor beta chains drawn from one sample of a study of post-analysis software for immune sequencing data. MiXCR, run by TCRdb on the PCR reads, gives a single entry per CDR3 protein. Of about 540,000 distinct CDR3 sequences listed, around a third were seen once; the top ten hold 6%. Source material: blood. These receptors were obtained from a girl under 18 with multiple sclerosis. CDR3s include the opening cysteine and the closing phenylalanine or tryptophan. The D gene is left open where the match is weak. Clone size is given for some rows only: seen once, a few or many times, or a class if the clone is expanded.

>TRBD2|TRBJ2-5|TRBV7-3|few
TGTGCCAGCAGCCCAACACCGGGACTAAGGATGGGGGAGACCCAGTACTTC
CASSPTPGLRMGETQYF
>TRBD2|TRBJ2-7|TRBV2|few
TGTGCCAGCACCGTACTAGCGGGGGAGTCCTACGAGCAGTACTTC
CASTVLAGESYEQYF
>NA|TRBJ2-1|TRBV10-3|NA
TGTGCCATCAGTGCCTCGGAGGGGGGGCTCTTCAATGAGCAGTTCTTC
CAISASEGGLFNEQFF
>NA|TRBJ2-7|TRBV5-1|NA
TGCGCCAGCAGCTTGGGGCGCTCCTCTCGCGAGCAGTACTTC
CASSLGRSSREQYF
>TRBD2|TRBJ2-5|TRBV2|NA
TGTGCCAGCAGCCGACTAGCGGGGGGCTCGACTCGCCATGAGCAGTACTTC
CASSRLAGGSTRHEQYF
>NA|TRBJ2-7|TRBV25-1|few
TGTGCCAGCAGTCCCGTGTCCAGGGTCGAGCAGTACTTC
CASSPVSRVEQYF
>NA|TRBJ2-6|TRBV6-5|once
TGTGCCAGCAGTTACGGGGTTCCTAACTCTGGGGCCAACGTCCTGACTTTC
CASSYGVPNSGANVLTF
>TRBD1|TRBJ1-2|TRBV7-9|few
TGTGCCAGCAGCTTAGGGGGACAGGGGCAGAATGGCTACACCTTC
CASSLGGQGQNGYTF
>TRBD2|TRBJ2-1|TRBV6-5|many
TGTGCCAGCAGTGCACTAGCGGGGTACTACAATGAGCAGTTCTTC
CASSALAGYYNEQFF
>NA|TRBJ1-2|TRBV5-1|once
TGCGCCAGCAGCTTGATTGGGGGCGCGGGCTATGGCTACACCTTC
CASSLIGGAGYGYTF
>NA|TRBJ2-7|TRBV4-1|few
TGCGCCAGCAGCCAAGATCGGGGGGCGGGCTCCTACGAGCAGTACTTC
CASSQDRGAGSYEQYF
>NA|TRBJ2-5|TRBV19|NA
TGTGCCAGTAGTGCGGACCCAGAGACCCAGTACTTC
CASSADPETQYF
>NA|TRBJ2-7|TRBV7-9|NA
TGTGCCAGCAGCTTACCCGGGGGCGGTTACGAGCAGTACTTC
CASSLPGGGYEQYF
>TRBD1|TRBJ1-1|TRBV7-9|NA
TGTGCCAGCAGCAGGACAGGGCAGGGTGAAGCTTTCTTT
CASSRTGQGEAFF
>TRBD1|TRBJ2-7|TRBV7-8|NA
TGTGCCGGCAGCCCCCGGGACAGGGCCTACGAGCAGTACTTC
CAGSPRDRAYEQYF
>NA|TRBJ2-7|TRBV27|NA
TGTGCCAGCAGTACACAGGGGGGGGATCTCGAGCAGTACTTC
CASSTQGGDLEQYF
>TRBD2|TRBJ2-4|TRBV20-1|NA
TGCAGTGCTCCAATAGCGGGGTCTTATGGGGCCAAAAACATTCAGTACTTC
CSAPIAGSYGAKNIQYF
>TRBD1|TRBJ1-1|TRBV27|NA
TGTGCCAGCAGTTTATCCGGGCGGACAGGGGGCACTGAAGCTTTCTTT
CASSLSGRTGGTEAFF
>NA|TRBJ1-5|TRBV12-3/TRBV12-4|NA
TGTGCCAGCAGTACCGCCCGGGACAACTATCAGCCCCAGCATTTT
CASSTARDNYQPQHF
>TRBD2|TRBJ2-1|TRBV2|NA
TGTGCCAGCAGTGAAGGCCTGGGGAGGGATGAGCAGTTCTTC
CASSEGLGRDEQFF
>TRBD1|TRBJ1-4|TRBV11-2|NA
TGTGCCAGCAGCTCGGGACAGGGGTTGGCTAATGAAAAACTGTTTTTT
CASSSGQGLANEKLFF
>NA|TRBJ1-5|TRBV20-1|few
TGCAGTGCTAGAGATCGGGGTACGCGCAATCAGCCCCAGCATTTT
CSARDRGTRNQPQHF
>NA|TRBJ2-3|TRBV5-5|NA
TGTGCCAGCAGAGTGACCGGGACAGATACGCAGTATTTT
CASRVTGTDTQYF
>NA|TRBJ2-3|TRBV24-1|NA
TGTGCCACCAGTGATTTAGCGGAAGTGGGCACAGATACGCAGTATTTT
CATSDLAEVGTDTQYF
>TRBD1|TRBJ2-7|TRBV5-1|few
TGCGCCAGCAGCTCCCGGGACAGGGGATCCCACTACGAGCAGTACTTC
CASSSRDRGSHYEQYF
>NA|TRBJ2-7|TRBV6-5|few
TGTGCCAGCTCGCGGGGAATTGAACCCTCCTACGAGCAGTACTTC
CASSRGIEPSYEQYF
>NA|TRBJ2-5|TRBV13|NA
TGTGCCAGCAGCTTACGAGGGGGCCGGGGGGGAGAGACCCAGTACTTC
CASSLRGGRGGETQYF